Sequencing of this T cell receptor beta chain was carried out in a study of blood T cell repertoires in COVID-19. For the study at large: Acute and convalescent COVID-19 samples came from the United States, Italy and Spain. Sources were T cells, B-cell-depleted T cells, or PBMCs; the material itself was cDNA or gDNA.

TCRdb's table, derived via immunoSEQ multiplex PCR, lists solely in-frame clones and lacks some. This sample carries approximately 93,000 clones, over 70% of them seen once, and the ten largest clones take approximately 10%. The J segment lost 5 bases and the V segment lost 5 bases, leaving 15 bases of the junction unmatched. Germline loops: CDR1 MNHEY, CDR2 SMNVEV (reference sequence). This CDR3 has 17 residues. What was sequenced was peripheral blood. The source of this sequence is a woman of 80 years or more with acute or convalescent COVID-19. This rearrangement joins TRBV27 to TRBJ2-3; TRBD2 matches at 8 bases. CDR3 amino acids: CASSAELAAYRGDTQYF. CDR3 DNA sequence: TGTGCCAGCAGTGCGGAACTAGCGGCCTACCGAGGAGATACGCAGTATTTT.